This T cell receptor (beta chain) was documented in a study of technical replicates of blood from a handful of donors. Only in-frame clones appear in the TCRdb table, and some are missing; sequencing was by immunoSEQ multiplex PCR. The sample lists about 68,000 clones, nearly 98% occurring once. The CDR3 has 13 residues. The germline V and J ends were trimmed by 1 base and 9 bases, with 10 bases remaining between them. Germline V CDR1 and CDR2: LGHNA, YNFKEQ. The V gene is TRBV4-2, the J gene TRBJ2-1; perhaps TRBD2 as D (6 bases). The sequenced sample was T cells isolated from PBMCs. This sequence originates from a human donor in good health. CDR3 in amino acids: CASSQGLGGEQFF. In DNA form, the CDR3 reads TGTGCCAGCAGCCAAGGGCTCGGGGGTGAGCAGTTCTTC.